This entry describes one T cell receptor beta chain. These data originate in a study of blood T cell repertoires in COVID-19. Study summary: The samples span acute and convalescent COVID-19 from the United States, Italy and Spain.

Authors' analysis steps: Amplification of reference gene primers provided the estimated nucleated cell counts. Assay: immunoSEQ multiplex PCR; the TCRdb copy retains only in-frame clones and omits some. V and J calls plus clone size are reproduced from that table; the DNA served to infer D and trimming. The top ten clones hold around 8.1% of a sample with under 200,000 clones, 70% to 80% of them seen once. This CDR3 region has 14 residues. Germline CDR1 reads KGHSH; CDR2 reads LQKENI. V was cut by 4 bases and J by 6 bases, with 15 bases left in between. Specimen: peripheral blood. This clonotype was obtained from a man in his sixties with acute or convalescent COVID-19. The chain uses TRBV18 and TRBJ1-1, with a weak D call TRBD1 (5 bases). The CDR3 sequence: CASSLDTRVPEAFF. In DNA, the CDR3 is TGTGCCAGCTCACTGGACACCAGGGTCCCTGAAGCTTTCTTT.